This T cell receptor beta chain was captured in a study of blood T cell repertoires in COVID-19. Study-wide background: The analysed material was cDNA or gDNA that came from T cells, B-cell-depleted T cells, or PBMCs.

Per germline, CDR1 GTSNPN and CDR2 SVGIG (reference sequence). The CDR3 totals 14 residues. V shed 3 bases, J shed 10 bases, and the junction held 8 bases outside the gene matches. Sequencing used immunoSEQ multiplex PCR; TCRdb keeps in-frame clones, though not all of them. The sample lists around 200,000 clones, around nine tenths occurring once. Source material: peripheral blood. The receptor was isolated from a man between 18 and 35 years old with active or convalescent COVID-19. The chain joins TRBV30 to TRBJ1-6, with TRBD1 matching 8 bases. CDR3 amino acids: CAWRAGQGGSPLHF. The CDR3 nucleotides read TGTGCCTGGAGAGCAGGACAGGGCGGCTCACCCCTCCACTTT.